The entry below describes one TCR beta chain. It has no known antigen specificity. Library prep was done by 5' RACE. The input for every TCR library was around 4,000 ng of total RNA. For each sample, cDNA synthesis was carried out in eight separate reactions using SMARTScribe reverse transcriptase. During cDNA synthesis, unique molecular identifiers containing a 6-nucleotide sample barcode were introduced by template switching. Amplification of TCRalpha and TCRbeta cDNA involved two nested PCRs of 16 and 9 cycles, and each PCR was followed by bead purification. Before amplification, the cDNA was treated with uracil DNA-glycosylase and purified using the QIAquick PCR purification kit. In the second PCR, Illumina TruSeq-compatible adapters and sample-specific barcodes were added. Library quality and concentration were checked on TapeStation and Qubit, and libraries were pooled at around 4.7 ng each. Sequencing of the pooled libraries was done on an Illumina HiSeq2500 single-index Rapid Run using custom sequencing primers and 2 x 100 bp reads. The authors processed their data as follows. PCR and sequencing errors were corrected by UMI-based consensus assembly using MiGEC version 1.2.6. MiXCR version 2.1.1 was used for V(D)J alignment, clonotype assembly and CDR3 extraction. To normalise gene usage, clonotype sharing and MAIT/NKT TCR abundance, the top 1000, 10 000 and 20 000 clonotypes in each sample were analysed. Diversity was computed as the inverse Simpson index with the vegan R package after downsampling to 27 000 UMIs. Statistical testing used paired Mann-Whitney U tests on the discordant twin pairs and applied Benjamini-Hochberg correction for multiple testing. Reads reprocessed by TCRdb are summarized as one entry per CDR3 protein sequence, and DNA is absent. The V and J calls shown here were made by TCRdb, not taken from the authors' results. Per the sample table, the count is more than 300,000 distinct CDR3 sequences. Of the sample, 2.5% to 3% falls within the top ten clones.

The data were taken from a study of monozygotic twins with inflammatory bowel disease (dated by TCRdb to the late 2010s). About the study as a whole: In total, approximately 28 monozygotic twin pairs made up the full study: 19 Danish pairs, all IBD-discordant, plus nine German pairs, of which four were IBD-concordant and five were IBD-discordant. The search for disease-associated traits relied mainly on comparing IBD patients with their genetically identical healthy co-twins within discordant pairs. Each individual had, on average, about 151 000 unique TCRalpha sequences and 181 000 unique TCRbeta sequences available for analysis.

Via the germline V gene, CDR1 is MNHNS and CDR2 SASEGT. CDR3 length: 16 amino acids, cysteine to phenylalanine. The nucleotide record is missing. A roughly 2.7 ml peripheral blood sample was drawn into PAXgene tubes per donor and stored at -80°C. Total RNA was isolated from whole blood with the PAXgene blood miRNA kit on an automated QIAcube, without T cell sorting. Peripheral blood from monozygotic twin pairs who were concordant or discordant for inflammatory bowel disease underwent deep TCRalpha and TCRbeta repertoire profiling using unique molecular barcoding. Smoking habits were recorded for all twin pairs, and each individual was classified as a current, former or never smoker. Summary of the overall study and its limitations: TCRbeta repertoire diversity, by inverse Simpson index, was decreased in IBD patients compared with their healthy co-twins. IBD patients shared fewer clonotypes with other individuals than healthy twins did, most markedly in patients showing signs of disease activity. Different T cell subtypes could not be distinguished in the analysis. Differing immunosuppressive treatments among patients may have added background noise and inter-individual variability to the repertoires. No difference in repertoire similarity was observed between concordant and discordant twins, possibly owing to limited statistical power. No single strong signal or clonotype linked to IBD turned up in the results, so the idea that one exists was not supported.

The V gene is TRBV6-1 and the J gene is TRBJ2-7; TCRdb gives TRBD1 as the D gene, but with no DNA this cannot be confirmed. The sequenced material came from blood. The sequence derives from a human donor with ulcerative colitis or Crohn's disease, or a healthy co-twin of an affected twin (not recorded which). The CDR3 protein is CASSRIGTGGFWEQYF.